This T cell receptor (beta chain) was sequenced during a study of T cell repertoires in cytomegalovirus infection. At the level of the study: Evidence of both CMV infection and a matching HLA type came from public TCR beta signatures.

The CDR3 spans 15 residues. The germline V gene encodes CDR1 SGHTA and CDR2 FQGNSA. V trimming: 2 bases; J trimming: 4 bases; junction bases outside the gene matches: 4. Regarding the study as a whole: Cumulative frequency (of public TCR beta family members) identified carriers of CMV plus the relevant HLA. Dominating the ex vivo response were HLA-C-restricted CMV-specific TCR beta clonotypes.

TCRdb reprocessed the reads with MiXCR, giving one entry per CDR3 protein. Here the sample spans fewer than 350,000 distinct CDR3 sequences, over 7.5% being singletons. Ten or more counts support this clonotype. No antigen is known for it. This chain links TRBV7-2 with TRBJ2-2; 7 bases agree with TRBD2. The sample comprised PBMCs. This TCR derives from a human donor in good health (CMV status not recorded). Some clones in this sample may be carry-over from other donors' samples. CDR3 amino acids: CASSLNSGGTGELFF. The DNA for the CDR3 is TGTGCCAGCAGCTTAAACTCGGGAGGCACCGGGGAGCTGTTTTTT.